The clone carrying this T cell receptor (beta chain) was seen repeatedly, ten times or more. The antigen remains unidentified. This specimen belongs to a study of T-cell reconstitution after alpha-beta-depleted transplantation in children. Unique molecular identifiers tagged the TCRbeta library. TCRdb called the PCR reads again in MiXCR, with one record for every CDR3 protein. Of over 200,000 distinct CDR3 sequences in the sample, 11% were seen once. Study-wide findings and caveats: Surviving recipient T cells and thymic progenitors produced the high day-60 TCRbeta diversity seen in some patients. By one year post-transplant, T-cell counts and diversity largely arose from T cells that were newly produced. Approximately two months post-transplant, alpha-beta T cells reportedly originated from several hundred expanded graft clones.

The source material was PBMCs, sampled before TCRalphabeta/CD19-depleted stem cell transplant. This receptor was taken from a child in the first two years of life with acute myeloid leukemia, due to receive a stem cell transplant.

CDR3 in amino acids: CASSLEQFSYEQYF. As DNA, the CDR3 is TGTGCCAGCAGCTTAGAACAGTTCTCCTACGAGCAGTACTTC. V and J are TRBV7-6 and TRBJ2-7; D is unresolved. Germline values: CDR1 SGHVS, CDR2 FNYEAQ. The length of the CDR3 is 14 residues. V was pared by 1 base and J by 0 bases, with 7 bases between.